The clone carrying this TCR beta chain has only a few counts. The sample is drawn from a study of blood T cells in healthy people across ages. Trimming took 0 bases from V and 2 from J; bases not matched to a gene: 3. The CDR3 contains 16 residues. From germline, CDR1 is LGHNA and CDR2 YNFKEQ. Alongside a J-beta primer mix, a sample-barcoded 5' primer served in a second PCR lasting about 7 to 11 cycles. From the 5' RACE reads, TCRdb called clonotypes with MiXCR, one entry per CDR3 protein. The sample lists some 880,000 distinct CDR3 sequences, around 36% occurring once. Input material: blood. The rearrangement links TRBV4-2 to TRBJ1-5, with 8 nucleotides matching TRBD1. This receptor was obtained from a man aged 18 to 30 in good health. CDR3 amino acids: CASSQDTGGGNQPQHF. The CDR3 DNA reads TGTGCCAGCAGCCAAGATACAGGGGGAGGCAATCAGCCCCAGCATTTT.